This T cell receptor beta chain was identified during a study of T cells in Graves' hyperthyroidism and ophthalmopathy. Overall study: Peripheral blood specimens were obtained at initial diagnosis, prior to any treatment.

The CDR3 is made up of 14 amino acids. Germline CDR1 reads SGHTA; CDR2 reads FQGTGA. Trimming shortened V by 1 base and J by 0 bases, and 7 bases separated the two germline ends. TCR beta CDR3 region amplification was performed from RNA transcripts. Researchers ran a first-round RT-PCR on the TCR CDR3 using the HTBI primer set. TCRdb itself ran the multiplex PCR reads through MiXCR, one entry per CDR3 protein. The table shows under 550,000 distinct CDR3 sequences, with around 15% occurring only once. In regard to this clonotype: Its specificity is unknown. This clone may be a read error of a much larger clone one base away.

Whole-study results and caveats: Stable hyperthyroidism was separated from ophthalmopathy by a model based on 13 V-J features.

Stable hyperthyroidism: no ophthalmopathy progression over 18 months of follow-up. Each patient was aged 18 to 65 and had newly diagnosed hyperthyroidism of under 2 months' duration. This chain uses TRBV7-3 with TRBJ2-7; TRBD1 is a possible D gene (5 bases). Sequencing was done on a sample of blood. The sequence derives from a young woman with Graves' hyperthyroidism. In DNA, the CDR3 is TGTGCCAGCAGCTTAAGGGGCTACTCCTACGAGCAGTACTTC. This translates into CASSLRGYSYEQYF.